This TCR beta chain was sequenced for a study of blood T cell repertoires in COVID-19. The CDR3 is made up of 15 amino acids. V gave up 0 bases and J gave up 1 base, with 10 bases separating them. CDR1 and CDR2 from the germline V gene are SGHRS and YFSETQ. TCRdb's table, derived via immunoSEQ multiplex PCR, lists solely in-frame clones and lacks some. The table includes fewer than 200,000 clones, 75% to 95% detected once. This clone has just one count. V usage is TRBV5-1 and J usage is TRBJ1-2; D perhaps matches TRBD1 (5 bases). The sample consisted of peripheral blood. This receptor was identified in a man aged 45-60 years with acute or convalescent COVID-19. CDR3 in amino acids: CASSLGQGGNYGYTF. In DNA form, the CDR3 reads TGCGCCAGCAGCTTGGGGCAGGGAGGTAACTATGGCTACACCTTC.